This is a list of T cell receptor beta chains from one sample in a study of blood T cell repertoires in COVID-19. The assay was immunoSEQ multiplex PCR, and TCRdb's table has in-frame clones only and misses some. The sample gives approximately 280,000 clones, around nine tenths of which show up once; approximately 12% is in the top ten. The sample taken for sequencing was peripheral blood. The source of these receptors is a woman aged 60-70 years with acute or convalescent COVID-19. CDR3s include the opening cysteine and the closing phenylalanine or tryptophan. The D gene is left open where the match is weak. Rows may omit the clone size; those that give it use once, few, many or a size class.

>-|TRBJ1-3|-|TRBV5-1
CASSLSWSSGNTIYF
TGCGCCAGCAGCCTGTCCTGGAGCTCTGGAAACACCATATATTTT
>TRBD1|TRBJ2-7|-|TRBV5-4
CASSRATGEYEQYF
TGTGCCAGCAGCCGCGCGACAGGGGAGTACGAGCAGTACTTC
>-|TRBJ1-1|-|TRBV6-2/TRBV6-3
CASSFRTLMNTEAFF
TGTGCCAGCAGTTTTCGGACTCTCATGAACACTGAAGCTTTCTTT
>-|TRBJ1-1|few|TRBV28
CASSFWRPRDTEAFF
TGTGCCAGCAGTTTCTGGCGGCCACGGGACACTGAAGCTTTCTTT
>TRBD1|TRBJ1-2|-|TRBV9
CASSPAGTGDYGYTF
TGTGCCAGCAGCCCGGCCGGGACAGGAGACTATGGCTACACCTTC
>-|TRBJ1-1|-|TRBV5-4
CASSFDLEAFF
TGTGCCAGCAGCTTCGACTTAGAAGCTTTCTTT
>-|TRBJ1-1|once|TRBV29-1
CSVEASGTEAFF
TGCAGCGTTGAGGCCTCGGGCACTGAAGCTTTCTTT
>TRBD2|TRBJ2-4|-|TRBV7-2
CASSQGLAGRIQYF
TGTGCCAGCAGCCAAGGACTAGCGGGACGCATTCAGTACTTC
>TRBD2|TRBJ2-1|few|TRBV30
CASWVAGVYEQFF
TGTGCCTCTTGGGTAGCGGGAGTTTATGAGCAGTTCTTC
>-|TRBJ2-1|-|TRBV28
CASSPPGNNEQFF
TGTGCCAGCAGTCCGCCGGGAAACAATGAGCAGTTCTTC
>-|TRBJ2-7|-|TRBV3-1/TRBV3-2
CASSQVERSYEQYF
TGTGCCAGCAGCCAAGTAGAGCGAAGCTACGAGCAGTACTTC
>TRBD1|TRBJ2-5|-|TRBV15
CATSRDQWAMTGEVQETQYF
TGTGCCACCAGCAGAGATCAATGGGCAATGACAGGGGAGGTCCAAGAGACCCAGTACTTC
>-|TRBJ1-5|-|TRBV10-3
CAISESTSGNQPQHF
TGTGCCATCAGTGAGTCGACGTCAGGAAATCAGCCCCAGCATTTT
>-|TRBJ2-7|-|TRBV29-1
CSVRQASYEQYF
TGCAGCGTTCGTCAGGCTTCCTACGAGCAGTACTTC
>-|TRBJ2-6|-|TRBV7-2
CASSFGGGANVLTF
TGTGCCAGCAGCTTCGGGGGTGGGGCCAACGTCCTGACTTTC
>-|TRBJ1-1|-|TRBV19
CASSIAGVLNTEAFF
TGTGCCAGTAGTATAGCAGGGGTACTGAACACTGAAGCTTTCTTT
>-|TRBJ2-7|-|TRBV5-1
CASSFTGLSYEQYF
TGCGCCAGCAGCTTTACGGGACTCTCCTACGAGCAGTACTTC
>TRBD1|TRBJ1-1|-|TRBV9
CASSVMPQGGQIFEAFF
TGTGCCAGCAGCGTTATGCCCCAGGGGGGACAGATCTTTGAAGCTTTCTTT
>-|TRBJ2-1|-|TRBV7-2
CATKPGPADEQFF
TGTGCCACCAAGCCTGGTCCCGCGGATGAGCAGTTCTTC
>TRBD2|TRBJ2-1|-|TRBV7-9
CASSGTSGVGNEQFF
TGTGCCAGCAGCGGGACTAGCGGGGTCGGCAATGAGCAGTTCTTC